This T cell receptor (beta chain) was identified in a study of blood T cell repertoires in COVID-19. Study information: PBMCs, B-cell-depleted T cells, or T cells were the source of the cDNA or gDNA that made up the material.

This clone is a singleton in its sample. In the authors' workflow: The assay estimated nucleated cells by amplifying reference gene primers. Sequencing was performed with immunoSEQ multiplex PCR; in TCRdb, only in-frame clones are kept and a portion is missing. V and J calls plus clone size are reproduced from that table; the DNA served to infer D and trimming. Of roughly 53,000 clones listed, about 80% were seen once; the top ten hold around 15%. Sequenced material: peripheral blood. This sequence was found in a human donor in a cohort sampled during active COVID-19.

The CDR3 DNA follows: TGTGCCAGTAGTATTCAGGGAAGGGCGAGCAATCAGCCCCAGCATTTT. Translating gives CASSIQGRASNQPQHF. The genes are TRBV19 and TRBJ1-5; possibly TRBD1 for D (5 bases). Trimming shortened V by 3 bases and J by 1 base, and 13 bases separated the two germline ends. CDR1 is LNHDA, CDR2 SQIVND, per germline (reference sequence). The CDR3 contains 16 residues.